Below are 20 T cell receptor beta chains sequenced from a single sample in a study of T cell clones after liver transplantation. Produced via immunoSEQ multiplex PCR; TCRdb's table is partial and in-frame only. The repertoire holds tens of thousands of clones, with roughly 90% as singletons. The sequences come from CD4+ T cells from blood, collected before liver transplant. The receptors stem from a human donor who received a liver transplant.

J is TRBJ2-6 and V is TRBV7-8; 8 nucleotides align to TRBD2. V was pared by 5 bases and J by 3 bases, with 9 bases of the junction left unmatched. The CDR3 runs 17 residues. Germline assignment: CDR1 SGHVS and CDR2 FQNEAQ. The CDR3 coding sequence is TGTGCCAGCAGCCCAAGGCGGGGGGCTGATGGGGCCAACGTCCTGACTTTC. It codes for CASSPRRGADGANVLTF.

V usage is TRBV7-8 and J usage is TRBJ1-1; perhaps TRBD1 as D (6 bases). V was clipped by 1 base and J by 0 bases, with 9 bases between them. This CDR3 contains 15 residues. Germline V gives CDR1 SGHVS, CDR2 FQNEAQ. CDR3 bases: TGTGCCAGCAGCTTAGTTGGGGGCATGAACACTGAAGCTTTCTTT. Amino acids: CASSLVGGMNTEAFF.

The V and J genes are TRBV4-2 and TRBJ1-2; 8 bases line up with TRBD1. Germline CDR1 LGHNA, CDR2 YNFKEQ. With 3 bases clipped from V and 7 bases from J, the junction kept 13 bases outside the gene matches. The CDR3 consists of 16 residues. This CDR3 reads CASSHRQGNTGSGYTF. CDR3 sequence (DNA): TGTGCCAGCAGCCACCGACAGGGGAATACTGGGAGTGGCTACACCTTC.

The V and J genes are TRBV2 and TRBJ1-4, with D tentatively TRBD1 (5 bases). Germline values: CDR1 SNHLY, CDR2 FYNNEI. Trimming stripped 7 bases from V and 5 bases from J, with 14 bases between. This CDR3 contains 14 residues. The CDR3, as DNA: TGTGCCAGCAAATCGACAGCGCAAAATGAAAAACTGTTTTTT. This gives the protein CASKSTAQNEKLFF. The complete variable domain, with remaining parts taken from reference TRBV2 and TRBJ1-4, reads EPEVTQTPSHQVTQMGQEVILRCVPISNHLYFYWYRQILGQKVEFLVSFYNNEISEKSEIFDDQFSVERPDGSNFTLKIRSTKLEDSAMYFCASKSTAQNEKLFFGSGTQLSVL.

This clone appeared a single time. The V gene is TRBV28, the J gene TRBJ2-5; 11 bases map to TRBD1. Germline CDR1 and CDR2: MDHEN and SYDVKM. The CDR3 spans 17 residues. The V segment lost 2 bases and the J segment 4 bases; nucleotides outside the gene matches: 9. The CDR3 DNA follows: TGTGCCAGCAGTTTAAGTACGGGACAGGGGGTTGGAGAGACCCAGTACTTC. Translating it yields CASSLSTGQGVGETQYF.

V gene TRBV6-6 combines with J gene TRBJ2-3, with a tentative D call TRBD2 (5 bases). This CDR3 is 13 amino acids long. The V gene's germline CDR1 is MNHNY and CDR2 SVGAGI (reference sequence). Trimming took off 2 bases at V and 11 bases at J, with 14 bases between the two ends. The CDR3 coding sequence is TGTGCCAGCAGTTACCACCAGAGGGAAGGGCAGTATTTT. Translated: CASSYHQREGQYF.

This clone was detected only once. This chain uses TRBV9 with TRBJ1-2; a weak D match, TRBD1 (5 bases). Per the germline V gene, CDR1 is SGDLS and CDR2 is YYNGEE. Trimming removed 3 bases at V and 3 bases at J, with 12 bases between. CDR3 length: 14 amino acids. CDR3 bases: TGTGCCAGCAGCGCGCACGGGACGGACTATGGCTACACCTTC. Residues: CASSAHGTDYGYTF.

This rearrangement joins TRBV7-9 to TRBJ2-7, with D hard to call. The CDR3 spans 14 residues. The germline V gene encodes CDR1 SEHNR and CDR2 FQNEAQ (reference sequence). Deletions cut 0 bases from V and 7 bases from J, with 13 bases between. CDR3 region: CASSLALRREEQYF. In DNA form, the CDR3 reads TGTGCCAGCAGCTTAGCGCTAAGACGAGAGGAGCAGTACTTC.

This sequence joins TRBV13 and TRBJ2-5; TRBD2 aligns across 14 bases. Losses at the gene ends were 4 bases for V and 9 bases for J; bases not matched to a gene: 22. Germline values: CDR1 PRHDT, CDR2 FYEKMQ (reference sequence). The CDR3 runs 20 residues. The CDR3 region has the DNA TGTGCCAGCAGCTCTTATACCCGCTCCAAGGGACTAGCGGGGGCCACGGCCCAGTACTTC. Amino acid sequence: CASSSYTRSKGLAGATAQYF.

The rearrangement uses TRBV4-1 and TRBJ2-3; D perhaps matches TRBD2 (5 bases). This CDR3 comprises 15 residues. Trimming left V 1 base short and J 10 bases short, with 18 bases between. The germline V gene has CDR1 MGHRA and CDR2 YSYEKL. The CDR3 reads CASSQVGLSPEAQYF. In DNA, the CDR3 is TGCGCCAGCAGCCAAGTGGGTCTCAGTCCGGAGGCGCAGTATTTT.

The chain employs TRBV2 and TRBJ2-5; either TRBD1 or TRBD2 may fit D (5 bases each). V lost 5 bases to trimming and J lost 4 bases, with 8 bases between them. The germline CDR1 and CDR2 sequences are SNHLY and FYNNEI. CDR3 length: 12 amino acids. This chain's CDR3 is CASSSRGETQYF. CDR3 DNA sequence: TGTGCCAGCAGTTCGAGGGGAGAGACCCAGTACTTC.

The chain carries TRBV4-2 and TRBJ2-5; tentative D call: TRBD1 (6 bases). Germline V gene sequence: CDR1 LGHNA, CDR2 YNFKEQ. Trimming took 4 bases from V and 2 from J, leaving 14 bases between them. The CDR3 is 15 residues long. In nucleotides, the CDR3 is TGTGCCAGCAGCCGGACCGGGACAAGACAAGAGACCCAGTACTTC. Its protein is CASSRTGTRQETQYF.

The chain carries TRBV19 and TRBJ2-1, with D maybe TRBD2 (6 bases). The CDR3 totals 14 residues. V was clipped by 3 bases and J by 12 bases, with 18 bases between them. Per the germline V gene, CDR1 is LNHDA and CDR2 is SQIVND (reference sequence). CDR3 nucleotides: TGTGCCAGTAGTATCCCACTAGCCCCTTTCGTGCAGTTCTTC. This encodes CASSIPLAPFVQFF. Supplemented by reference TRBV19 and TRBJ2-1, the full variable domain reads DGGITQSPKYLFRKEGQNVTLSCEQNLNHDAMYWYRQDPGQGLRLIYYSQIVNDFQKGDIAEGYSVSREKKESFPLTVTSAQKNPTAFYLCASSIPLAPFVQFFGPGTRLTVL.

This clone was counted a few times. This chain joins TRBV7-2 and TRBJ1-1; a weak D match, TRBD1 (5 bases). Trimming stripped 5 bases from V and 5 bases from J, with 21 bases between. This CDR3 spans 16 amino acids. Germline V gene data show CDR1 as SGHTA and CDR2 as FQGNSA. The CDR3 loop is CASSPNAGTVGTEAFF. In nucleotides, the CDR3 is TGTGCCAGCAGCCCAAATGCCGGGACGGTGGGAACTGAAGCTTTCTTT.

Here the CDR3 reads CASSSPASGGGELFF. The CDR3 DNA reads as TGTGCCAGCAGTTCCCCCGCTAGCGGCGGGGGGGAGCTGTTTTTT. The rearrangement joins TRBV27 to TRBJ2-2, with 7 bases aligning to TRBD2. Germline lookup yields CDR1 MNHEY and CDR2 SMNVEV (reference sequence). The CDR3 contains 15 residues. J was trimmed by 8 bases and V by 4 bases; bases with no gene match: 10.

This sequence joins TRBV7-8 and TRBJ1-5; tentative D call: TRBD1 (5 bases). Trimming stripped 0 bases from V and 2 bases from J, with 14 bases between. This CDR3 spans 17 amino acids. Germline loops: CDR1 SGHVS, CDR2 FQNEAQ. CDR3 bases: TGTGCCAGCAGCTTAGCAGGGGTTCTTGGGGGCAATCAGCCCCAGCATTTT. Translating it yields CASSLAGVLGGNQPQHF. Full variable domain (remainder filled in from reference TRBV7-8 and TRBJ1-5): GAGVSQSPRYKVAKRGQDVALRCDPISGHVSLFWYQQALGQGPEFLTYFQNEAQLDKSGLPSDRFFAERPEGSVSTLKIQRTQQEDSAVYLCASSLAGVLGGNQPQHFGDGTRLSIL.

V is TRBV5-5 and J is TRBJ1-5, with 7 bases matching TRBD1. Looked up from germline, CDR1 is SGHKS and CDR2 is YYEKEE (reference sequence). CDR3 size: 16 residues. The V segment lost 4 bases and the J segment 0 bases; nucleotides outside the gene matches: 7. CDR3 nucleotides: TGTGCCAGCAGCCTGATAGGGACAGATAGCAATCAGCCCCAGCATTTT. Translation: CASSLIGTDSNQPQHF. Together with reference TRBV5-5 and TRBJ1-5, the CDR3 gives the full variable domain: DAGVTQSPTHLIKTRGQQVTLRCSPISGHKSVSWYQQVLGQGPQFIFQYYEKEERGRGNFPDRFSARQFPNYSSELNVNALLLGDSALYLCASSLIGTDSNQPQHFGDGTRLSIL.

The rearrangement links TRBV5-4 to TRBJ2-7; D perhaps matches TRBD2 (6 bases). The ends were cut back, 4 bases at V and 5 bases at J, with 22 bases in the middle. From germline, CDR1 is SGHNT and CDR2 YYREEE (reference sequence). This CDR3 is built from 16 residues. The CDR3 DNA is TGTGCCAGCAGCCCTGGACTATCGGGAGTAAGCGACGAGCAGTACTTC. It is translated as CASSPGLSGVSDEQYF.

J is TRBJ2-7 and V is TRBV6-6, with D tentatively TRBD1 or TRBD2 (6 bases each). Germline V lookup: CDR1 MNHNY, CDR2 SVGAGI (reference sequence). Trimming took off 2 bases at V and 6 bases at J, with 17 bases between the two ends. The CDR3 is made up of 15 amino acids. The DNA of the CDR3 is TGTGCCAGCAGTTACGGTGGAGGGGGGAACGGCGAGCAGTACTTC. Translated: CASSYGGGGNGEQYF.

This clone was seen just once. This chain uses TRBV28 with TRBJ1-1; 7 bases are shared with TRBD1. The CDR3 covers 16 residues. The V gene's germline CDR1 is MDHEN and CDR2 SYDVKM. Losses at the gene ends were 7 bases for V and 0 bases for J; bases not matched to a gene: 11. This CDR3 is CASNGPRGILNTEAFF. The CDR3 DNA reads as TGTGCCAGCAACGGACCCAGGGGGATTCTGAACACTGAAGCTTTCTTT.